This TCR beta chain was recorded in a study of T cell responses to AZD1222 COVID-19 vaccine. Study outcomes and limitations: A mostly white British donor set with more females was recruited, and clonal diversity was possibly underestimated. Baseline seropositivity occurred in only six AZD1222 recipients. Two doses of AZD1222 preceded a rise in Spike-specific TCR breadth and depth.

This clone was counted a single time. Its antigen is as yet unknown. Germline CDR1 KGHSH, CDR2 LQKENI. V lost 3 bases and J 4 bases, leaving 12 bases between the germline ends. CDR3 length equals 14 residues. Method: immunoSEQ multiplex PCR; TCRdb's copy keeps in-frame clones and lacks some. The repertoire holds 100,000 or so clones, with about 86% as singletons. The gene calls are TRBV18 and TRBJ1-2; D might be TRBD1 (5 bases). The source is an adult in good health. The starting material was peripheral blood, obtained on day 0 of AZD1222 vaccination. The CDR3 spells CASSPDRASYGYTF. CDR3 nucleotides: TGTGCCAGCTCACCTGACAGAGCCTCCTATGGCTACACCTTC.